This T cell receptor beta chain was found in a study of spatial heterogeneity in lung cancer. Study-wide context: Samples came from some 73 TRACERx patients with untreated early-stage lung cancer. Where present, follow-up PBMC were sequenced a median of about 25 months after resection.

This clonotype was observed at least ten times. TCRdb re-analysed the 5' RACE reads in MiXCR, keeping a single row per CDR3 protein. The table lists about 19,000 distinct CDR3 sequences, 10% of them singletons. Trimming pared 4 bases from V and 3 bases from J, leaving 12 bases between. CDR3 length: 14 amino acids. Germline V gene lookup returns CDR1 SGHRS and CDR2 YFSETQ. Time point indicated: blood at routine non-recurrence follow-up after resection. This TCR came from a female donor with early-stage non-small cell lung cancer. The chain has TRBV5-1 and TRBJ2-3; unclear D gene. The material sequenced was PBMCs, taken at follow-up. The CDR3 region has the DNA TGCGCCAGCAGCATTAATTCTGCGACAGATACGCAGTATTTT. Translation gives CASSINSATDTQYF.